These T cell receptor beta chains were read from a single sample in a study of blood T cell repertoires in COVID-19. Method: immunoSEQ multiplex PCR; TCRdb's copy keeps in-frame clones and lacks some. The sample records about 150,000 clones, around three quarters being singletons. Input material: peripheral blood. Source of these receptors: a man older than 75 with acute or convalescent COVID-19. CDR3s include the opening cysteine and the closing phenylalanine or tryptophan. The D gene is left open where the match is weak. Where a row states a size, it is once, few, many or the class of an expanded clone; other rows omit it.

v_call	clone_size	j_call	d_call	cdr3_nt	cdr3_aa
TRBV5-6	-	TRBJ2-3	TRBD1	TGTGCCAGCAGCGGTTACGGACAGGGAGCCACAGATACGCAGTATTTT	CASSGYGQGATDTQYF
TRBV4-3	-	TRBJ2-7	-	TGCGCCAGCAGCCAGGATGGGAACAGGATCAACGAGCAGTACTTC	CASSQDGNRINEQYF
TRBV11-3	-	TRBJ2-7	-	TGTGCCAGCACCGTCAACTCTGGTCCGACCTACGAGCAGTACTTC	CASTVNSGPTYEQYF
TRBV3-1/TRBV3-2	few	TRBJ1-1	-	TGTGCCAGCAGCCGAGGGGGGGTCACTGAAGCTTTCTTT	CASSRGGVTEAFF
TRBV18	few	TRBJ2-1	TRBD2	TGTGCCACCCCAGCGGGGCTCAATACCAATGAGCAGTTCTTC	CATPAGLNTNEQFF
TRBV2	-	TRBJ2-5	TRBD1	TGTGCCAGCAATGTACAGGGGAACCAAGAGACCCAGTACTTC	CASNVQGNQETQYF
TRBV5-1	-	TRBJ2-2	-	TGCGCCAGCAGCTTGGAACGTCTAGGGAACACCGGGGAGCTGTTTTTT	CASSLERLGNTGELFF
TRBV9	-	TRBJ1-1	TRBD1	TGTGCCAGCAGCCCGGGACAGGGGTGGAACACTGAAGCTTTCTTT	CASSPGQGWNTEAFF
TRBV29-1	-	TRBJ2-5	-	TGCAGCGTTGATAAATCGGGGATTGCGGGGACCCAGTACTTC	CSVDKSGIAGTQYF
TRBV29-1	-	TRBJ2-1	TRBD2	TGCAGCGTTCGGGGACTAGCGCCAAATGAGCAGTTCTTC	CSVRGLAPNEQFF
TRBV3-1/TRBV3-2	-	TRBJ1-4	TRBD1	TGTGCCAGCAGGGGGGACAGGGGGCGCTCGGATGAAAAACTGTTTTTT	CASRGDRGRSDEKLFF
TRBV29-1	few	TRBJ1-2	TRBD1	TGCAGCGTTGCCGGGACAGGGGAGGGTAGTGGCTACACCTTC	CSVAGTGEGSGYTF
TRBV19	few	TRBJ1-5	-	TGTGCCAGTAGTCGGGGGAATCAGCCCCAGCATTTT	CASSRGNQPQHF
TRBV14	-	TRBJ1-2	TRBD1	TGTGCCAGCAGCCAACCTGGGACAGGGGGCGCCAGGGGCTACACCTTC	CASSQPGTGGARGYTF
TRBV2	-	TRBJ2-3	-	TGTGCCAGCAGCCTCAGGATCACAGATACGCAGTATTTT	CASSLRITDTQYF
TRBV5-1	-	TRBJ2-5	-	TGCGCCAGCAGCCCATTAGGGGCTTTGGGAGAGACCCAGTACTTC	CASSPLGALGETQYF
TRBV6-2/TRBV6-3	-	TRBJ2-5	-	TGTGCCAGCAGTTACTCGGGCAGCCAAGAGACCCAGTACTTC	CASSYSGSQETQYF
TRBV6-6	-	TRBJ2-7	-	TGTGCCAGCAGATCTACAACAGGGAGCTCCTACGAGCAGTACTTC	CASRSTTGSSYEQYF
TRBV19	-	TRBJ1-5	TRBD1	TGTGCCAGTAGTATAGGACGGACAGGGGGCCGGCAGCCCCAGCATTTT	CASSIGRTGGRQPQHF
TRBV10-3	-	TRBJ1-2	TRBD1	TGTGCCATCAGTGGGACAGGGGTGGGCTATGGCTACACCTTC	CAISGTGVGYGYTF
TRBV9	-	TRBJ2-3	-	TGTGCCAGCAGCGTAGGGGCAGGGAGCACAGATACGCAGTATTTT	CASSVGAGSTDTQYF
TRBV12-3/TRBV12-4	-	TRBJ1-1	TRBD1	TGTGCCAGCAGTTACAGGGGCTTCACTGAAGCTTTCTTT	CASSYRGFTEAFF
TRBV6-6	-	TRBJ2-5	-	TGTGCCAGCAGTTACTCGACCCCGGGATTAGAGACCCAGTACTTC	CASSYSTPGLETQYF
TRBV18	once	TRBJ2-1	-	TGTGCCAGCTCGCCTCTCCCTAGGGTGGGGAGCTCCTACAATGAGCAGTTCTTC	CASSPLPRVGSSYNEQFF
TRBV19	-	TRBJ2-3	-	TGTGCCAGTAGTAGCCAGCACAGGGCGGCAGATACGCAGTATTTT	CASSSQHRAADTQYF
TRBV5-1	once	TRBJ2-3	TRBD2	TGCGCCAGCAGCTTCTCTAGCGGGGGGGTTCTCACAGATACGCAGTATTTT	CASSFSSGGVLTDTQYF
TRBV5-1	once	TRBJ2-2	TRBD1	TGCGCCAGCCTCGGGACAGGGGTGACCGGGGAGCTGTTTTTT	CASLGTGVTGELFF
TRBV27	-	TRBJ2-1	TRBD1	TGTGCCAGCAGTTTATACGGGACAGTAAGCTACAATGAGCAGTTCTTC	CASSLYGTVSYNEQFF
TRBV11-3	medium-sized	TRBJ2-1	TRBD2	TGTGCCAGCAGCCCGAACCTAGCGGCGTCCTACAATGAGCAGTTCTTC	CASSPNLAASYNEQFF
TRBV9	-	TRBJ2-2	-	TGTGCCAGCAGCTACTTAGCCGGGGAGCTGTTTTTT	CASSYLAGELFF
TRBV7-9	-	TRBJ2-7	TRBD1	TGTGCCAGCAGCCCAGGGGGACAGGCGACCTACGAGCAGTACTTC	CASSPGGQATYEQYF
TRBV5-1	few	TRBJ1-4	TRBD1	TGCGCCAGCAGCATGGGACAGGGGAATGAAAAACTGTTTTTT	CASSMGQGNEKLFF
TRBV4-2	many	TRBJ1-6	-	TGTGCCAGCAGCCAAGCCGACAGGCTGAAGAATTCACCCCTCCACTTT	CASSQADRLKNSPLHF
TRBV30	-	TRBJ1-6	-	TGTGCCTGGAGTCTTGACAGGAAAAATTCACCCCTCCACTTT	CAWSLDRKNSPLHF
TRBV12-3/TRBV12-4	-	TRBJ1-3	-	TGTGCCAGCAGCCTCTCTGGAAACACCATATATTTT	CASSLSGNTIYF
TRBV12-3/TRBV12-4	-	TRBJ2-1	TRBD1	TGTGCCAGCAAATGGACAGGGGGCGATGAGCAGTTCTTC	CASKWTGGDEQFF
TRBV11-2	once	TRBJ1-2	TRBD1	TGTGCCAGCAGCTTAGCCTGGACAGGGTCGGGGAACTATGGCTACACCTTC	CASSLAWTGSGNYGYTF
TRBV7-2	once	TRBJ2-1	TRBD1	TGTGCCAGCAGCTTAGGACAGGGGAATTACAATGAGCAGTTCTTC	CASSLGQGNYNEQFF
TRBV5-1	-	TRBJ2-3	TRBD2	TGCGCCAGCAGCTTGTCGTCAGCGGGGATAGATACGCAGTATTTT	CASSLSSAGIDTQYF
TRBV4-3	-	TRBJ1-1	-	TGCGCCAGCAGCCAAGACCGGGGATTTGAAGCTTTCTTT	CASSQDRGFEAFF
TRBV7-3	-	TRBJ2-1	TRBD2	TGTGCCAGCAGCCGGACTAGCGGGGGACTCTACAATGAGCAGTTCTTC	CASSRTSGGLYNEQFF
TRBV19	few	TRBJ2-2	TRBD1	TGTGCCAGTAGAGGAGGGACAGGGACTGTTTACGGCGGGGAGCTGTTTTTT	CASRGGTGTVYGGELFF
TRBV10-3	-	TRBJ2-5	-	TGTGCCATCAGTGAGTCTGGGCAGGGTGAAGAGACCCAGTACTTC	CAISESGQGEETQYF
TRBV18	-	TRBJ1-2	-	TGTGCCAGCTCATCAGACAGGTCTAACTATGGCTACACCTTC	CASSSDRSNYGYTF
TRBV19	-	TRBJ2-5	TRBD2	TGTGCCAGTAGTATCCCGGGCGGGGGGGATCAAGAGACCCAGTACTTC	CASSIPGGGDQETQYF
TRBV9	-	TRBJ1-2	-	TGTGCCAGCAGCGTAGCTACGAGGGCGGATGGCTACACCTTC	CASSVATRADGYTF
TRBV18	-	TRBJ2-5	TRBD2	TGTGCCAGCTCACCATATCGGGGGGGGCAAGAGACCCAGTACTTC	CASSPYRGGQETQYF
TRBV7-3	many	TRBJ2-5	-	TGTGCCAGCAGCCCCTTGGCCCAAGAGACCCAGTACTTC	CASSPLAQETQYF
TRBV7-9	-	TRBJ2-3	TRBD2	TGTGCCAGCAGCCGCTGGATGACTAGCGGGGGGTCGTCAGATACGCAGTATTTT	CASSRWMTSGGSSDTQYF
TRBV5-6	-	TRBJ2-3	TRBD1	TGTGCCAGCAGCGTTGGGACAGGAAGTTTGGATACGCAGTATTTT	CASSVGTGSLDTQYF
TRBV7-9	-	TRBJ2-1	TRBD2	TGTGCCAGCAGCCCCCGGGTTAGCGGGGGCACCTCCTACAATGAGCAGTTCTTC	CASSPRVSGGTSYNEQFF
TRBV5-1	-	TRBJ1-4	TRBD1	TGCGCCAGCAGCATCGGACAGGGGGCTATGCAAAGTGAAAAACTGTTTTTT	CASSIGQGAMQSEKLFF
TRBV11-1	-	TRBJ2-1	TRBD1	TGTGCCAGCAGCTCTAGACAGGGGTCCTACAATGAGCAGTTCTTC	CASSSRQGSYNEQFF
TRBV24-1	-	TRBJ1-1	TRBD1	TGTGCCACACGACAGGGTGAGGGCACTGAAGCTTTCTTT	CATRQGEGTEAFF
TRBV27	-	TRBJ2-5	-	TGTGCCAGCAGTTCAGCGGTGGTAGGGGAGACCCAGTACTTC	CASSSAVVGETQYF
TRBV2	few	TRBJ2-2	TRBD2	TGTGCCAGCAGTGCCCTAGCGGGGGTGCTCGGGGAGCTGTTTTTT	CASSALAGVLGELFF
TRBV7-3	-	TRBJ2-1	-	TGTGCCAGCAGCTTAACCCGGTTGGACAATGAGCAGTTCTTC	CASSLTRLDNEQFF
TRBV9	-	TRBJ2-2	-	TGTGCCAGCAGCGTAAGACTACCTGCGAACACCGGGGAGCTGTTTTTT	CASSVRLPANTGELFF
TRBV19	-	TRBJ2-3	-	TGTGCCTCAAGCGTAAGTCAAAGCCAGTATTTT	CASSVSQSQYF
TRBV11-1	-	TRBJ2-3	TRBD1	TGTGCCAGCAGCTCACGAGGACAGGGGCTCGGAGATACGCAGTATTTT	CASSSRGQGLGDTQYF